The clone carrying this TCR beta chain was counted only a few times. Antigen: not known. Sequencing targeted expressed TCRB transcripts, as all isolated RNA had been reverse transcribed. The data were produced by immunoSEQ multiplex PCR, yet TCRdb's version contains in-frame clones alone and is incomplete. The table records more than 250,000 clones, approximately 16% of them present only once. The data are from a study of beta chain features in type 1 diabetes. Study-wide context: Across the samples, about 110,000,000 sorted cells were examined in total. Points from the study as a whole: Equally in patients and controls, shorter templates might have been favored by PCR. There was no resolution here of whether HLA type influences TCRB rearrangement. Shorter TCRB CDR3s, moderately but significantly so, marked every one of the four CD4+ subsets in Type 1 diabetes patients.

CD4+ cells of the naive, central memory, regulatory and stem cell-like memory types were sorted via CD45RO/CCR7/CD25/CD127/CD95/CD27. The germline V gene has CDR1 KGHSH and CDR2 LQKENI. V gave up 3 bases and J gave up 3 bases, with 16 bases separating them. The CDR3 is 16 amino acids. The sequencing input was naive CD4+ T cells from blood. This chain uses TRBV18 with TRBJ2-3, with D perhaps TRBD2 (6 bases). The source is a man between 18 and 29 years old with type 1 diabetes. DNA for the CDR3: TGTGCCAGCTCACCGGACCGGGGGAGCCAAACAGATACGCAGTATTTT. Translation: CASSPDRGSQTDTQYF.